The T cell receptor (beta chain) described here comes from a study of T cell responses to AZD1222 COVID-19 vaccine. The data were produced by immunoSEQ multiplex PCR, yet TCRdb's version contains in-frame clones alone and is incomplete. The sample contains about 85,000 clones, approximately 87% of which appear only once. On this clone itself: Its antigen is as yet unknown.

Between the trimmed V and J ends, which lost 2 bases and 0 bases, there was a span of 8 bases. The CDR3 spans 15 residues. The V gene's germline CDR1 is MNHEY and CDR2 SVGAGI. Findings and limits, study-wide: Nearly half of spike-specific TCRs reportedly go after variant regions that carry no mutations.

Sample: peripheral blood, taken on day 0 of AZD1222 vaccination. The TCR was taken from an adult in good health. V is TRBV6-5 and J is TRBJ2-1; perhaps TRBD2 as D (6 bases). CDR3 loop: CASSYRGSSYNEQFF. The CDR3 coding sequence is TGTGCCAGCAGTTACCGGGGGAGCTCCTACAATGAGCAGTTCTTC.